The next 16 T cell receptor beta chains were all read from a single sample in a study of T cells in Graves' hyperthyroidism and ophthalmopathy. RNA transcripts provided the source from which TCR beta CDR3 regions were amplified. Carried out on the TCR CDR3, a first-round RT-PCR used the HTBI primer set. TCRdb processed the multiplex PCR reads anew with MiXCR; each CDR3 protein has one entry. The repertoire has about half a million distinct CDR3 sequences, roughly 20% of them found once; the top ten carry about 30%. The specimen sequenced was blood. The origin of the receptors is a man in his late teens or twenties with Graves' hyperthyroidism.

The table lists this clonotype with a few counts. This could be a read error, since a much larger clone is one nucleotide away. The CDR3 does not close with the conserved phenylalanine or tryptophan, likely indicating a read error. V gene TRBV12-3 or TRBV12-4 combines with J gene TRBJ1-1, with 9 bases lining up with TRBD1. The CDR3 runs 14 residues. V dropped 6 bases and J dropped 3; count of bases not matched to a gene: 5. As DNA, the CDR3 is TGTGCCAGCAGCTTTAACAGGGGGCACACTGAAGCTTTCATT. Protein sequence: CASSFNRGHTEAFI.

This clonotype has a handful of counts. The chain uses TRBV24-1 and TRBJ2-2; D not certain. This CDR3 is built from 15 residues. Per germline, CDR1 KGHDR and CDR2 SFDVKD. Trimming cost V 1 base and J 2 bases, with 7 bases left between them. The CDR3 is CATSDFRRNTGELFF. DNA of the CDR3: TGTGCCACCAGTGATTTCCGCAGAAACACCGGGGAGCTGTTTTTT.

This clonotype was seen at least ten times. The chain joins TRBV5-1 to TRBJ1-1; no clear D. V was pared by 0 bases and J by 6 bases, with 12 bases between. From germline, CDR1 is SGHRS and CDR2 YFSETQ. The CDR3 contains 14 residues. CDR3 nucleotide sequence: TGCGCCAGCAGCTTGGTAGGTAGACACGCTGAAGCTTTCTTT. This gives the protein CASSLVGRHAEAFF.

The chain joins TRBV11-2 to TRBJ2-2; 11 nucleotides align to TRBD1. V shed 6 bases and J 4 bases; nucleotides not matched to a gene: 4. The CDR3 spans 15 residues. Per germline, CDR1 SGHAT and CDR2 FQNNGV. The CDR3: CASSRTGGVTGELFF. The DNA for the CDR3 is TGTGCCAGCAGTCGGACAGGGGGCGTCACCGGGGAGCTGTTTTTT. The full variable domain, with the rest looked up from reference TRBV11-2 and TRBJ2-2, is EAGVAQSPRYKIIEKRQSVAFWCNPISGHATLYWYQQILGQGPKLLIQFQNNGVVDDSQLPKDRFSAERLKGVDSTLKIQPAKLEDSAVYLCASSRTGGVTGELFFGEGSRLTVL.

This clonotype was found many times. The chain employs TRBV20-1 and TRBJ2-7; TRBD1 agrees at 7 bases. Looked up from germline, CDR1 is DFQATT and CDR2 is SNEGSKA (reference sequence). The CDR3 extends over 13 amino acids. V shed 1 base, J shed 3 bases, and the junction held 3 bases outside the gene matches. This CDR3 reads CSARAGTDYEQYF. The DNA of the CDR3 is TGCAGTGCTAGAGCCGGGACAGACTACGAGCAGTACTTC.

Many counts were recorded for this clonotype. V is TRBV20-1 and J is TRBJ1-1; no clear D gene. The V gene's germline CDR1 is DFQATT and CDR2 SNEGSKA (reference sequence). The CDR3 is made up of 13 amino acids. The ends were cut back, 5 bases at V and 1 base at J, with 11 bases in the middle. The DNA for the CDR3 is TGCAGTGCTCTAGAGTCGGGGAACACTGAAGCTTTCTTT. It specifies CSALESGNTEAFF.

The sample holds many counts of this clonotype. V and J are TRBV2 and TRBJ1-2; D is perhaps TRBD1 (6 bases). This CDR3 has 12 residues. Trimming left V 10 bases short and J 8 bases short, with 17 bases between. Germline CDR1 and CDR2: SNHLY and FYNNEI. CDR3 protein: CAIILGGGGYTF. CDR3 DNA: TGTGCCATCATTTTAGGGGGGGGAGGCTACACCTTC. Together with reference TRBV2 and TRBJ1-2, the CDR3 gives the full variable domain: EPEVTQTPSHQVTQMGQEVILRCVPISNHLYFYWYRQILGQKVEFLVSFYNNEISEKSEIFDDQFSVERPDGSNFTLKIRSTKLEDSAMYFCAIILGGGGYTFGSGTRLTVV.

The chain links TRBV6-1 to TRBJ2-7; the D gene is possibly TRBD2 (5 bases). The germline gives CDR1 MNHNS, CDR2 SASEGT. The CDR3 extends over 14 amino acids. Trimming left V 1 base short and J 7 bases short, with 14 bases between. The CDR3 DNA is TGTGCCAGCAGTGAAGGCGGGCCGGGCGGGGAGCAGTACTTC. Translating gives CASSEGGPGGEQYF.

This clonotype showed up just a few times. The chain carries TRBV4-1 and TRBJ1-2; 8 bases fit TRBD1. This CDR3 is 17 amino acids long. The germline V gene has CDR1 MGHRA and CDR2 YSYEKL. V was pared by 7 bases and J by 4 bases, with 17 bases of the junction left unmatched. The CDR3 spells CASKPWGLAGGFYGYTF. The CDR3 region has the DNA TGCGCCAGCAAGCCATGGGGTTTGGCAGGGGGCTTCTATGGCTACACCTTC.

This clonotype turned up a few times. This chain connects TRBV5-1 to TRBJ1-6; possible D gene TRBD1, 6 bases. This CDR3 is built from 13 residues. The V gene lost 4 bases and the J gene lost 10 bases, with 12 bases spanning the gap. CDR1 is SGHRS and CDR2 is YFSETQ in the germline V gene. As DNA, the CDR3 is TGCGCCAGCAGCCCAGGGGTGGACTCACCCCTCCACTTT. Protein sequence: CASSPGVDSPLHF.

This clonotype was recorded at least ten times. The V call is TRBV19, the J call TRBJ1-1; D gene uncertain. CDR1 and CDR2 (germline): LNHDA, SQIVND (reference sequence). V shed 3 bases and J shed 1 base, with 9 bases lying between them. The CDR3 consists of 14 residues. The CDR3 region is CASSIGGSNTEAFF. In nucleotides, the CDR3 is TGTGCCAGTAGTATCGGTGGATCGAACACTGAAGCTTTCTTT.

The chain uses TRBV28 and TRBJ2-7, with TRBD2 matching over 8 bases. The CDR3 length is 15 residues. Germline CDR1 is MDHEN and CDR2 is SYDVKM. The J segment lost 7 bases and the V segment lost 3 bases, leaving 11 bases of the junction unmatched. In DNA form, the CDR3 reads TGTGCCAGCAGTTTTGTTCGCGCCGGGACTAGGGAGCAGTACTTC. This sequence encodes CASSFVRAGTREQYF.

This clonotype was observed many times. V is TRBV11-2 and J is TRBJ1-2; D remains ambiguous. The V gene lost 7 bases and the J gene lost 2 bases, with 11 bases spanning the gap. Germline values: CDR1 SGHAT, CDR2 FQNNGV. The CDR3 runs to 13 residues. CDR3 DNA sequence: TGTGCCAGCAACCTATCAGTAAACTATGGCTACACCTTC. Its translation: CASNLSVNYGYTF.

This clonotype was counted ten times or more. The V and J genes are TRBV2 and TRBJ1-1; TRBD1 matches 7 bases. V lost 5 bases to trimming and J lost 0 bases; unmatched junction nucleotides: 3. This CDR3 spans 14 amino acids. The V gene's germline CDR1 is SNHLY and CDR2 FYNNEI. CDR3 residues: CASSPRGMNTEAFF. The CDR3 DNA sequence: TGTGCCAGCAGTCCCAGGGGGATGAACACTGAAGCTTTCTTT.

Remarks on this clonotype: Being one base from a much bigger clone, this may be a read error. The chain is built from TRBV12-3 or TRBV12-4 and TRBJ2-4, with D unclear. The CDR3 sequence is 15 residues long. DNA of the CDR3: TGTGCCAGCAGTTCGAACGAGATGGCCAAAAACATTAAGTACTTC. Protein product: CASSSNEMAKNIKYF.

In this sample, this clonotype turned up many times. CDR3 DNA: TGTGCCAGCAGCTTAGCAGGGGCGCTAGAGACCCAGTACTTC. Encoded protein: CASSLAGALETQYF. The chain combines TRBV13 with TRBJ2-5, with a tentative D call TRBD1 (6 bases). The CDR3 is made up of 14 amino acids. The V gene's germline CDR1 is PRHDT and CDR2 FYEKMQ (reference sequence). Trimming shortened V by 1 base and J by 4 bases, and 10 bases separated the two germline ends.